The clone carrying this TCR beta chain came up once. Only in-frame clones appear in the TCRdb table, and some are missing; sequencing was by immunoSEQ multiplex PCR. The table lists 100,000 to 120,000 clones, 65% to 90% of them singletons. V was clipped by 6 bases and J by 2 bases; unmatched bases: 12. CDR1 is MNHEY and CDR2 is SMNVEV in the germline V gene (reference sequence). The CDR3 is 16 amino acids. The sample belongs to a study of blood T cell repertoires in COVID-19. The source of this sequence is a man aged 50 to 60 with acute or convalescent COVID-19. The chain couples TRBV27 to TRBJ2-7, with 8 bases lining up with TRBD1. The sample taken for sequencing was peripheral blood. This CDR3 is CASRKPGQAQPYEQYF. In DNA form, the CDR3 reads TGTGCCAGCAGGAAACCGGGACAGGCCCAACCCTACGAGCAGTACTTC.